This T cell receptor (beta chain) comes out of a study of shared clonotypes between healthy human individuals (dated by TCRdb to 2019 to 2021). With respect to the entire study: A few men and a couple of women, aged 18 to 49 years, made up the cohort. For each donor, CD4 naive and CD4 memory were each run on three plates, CD8 naive on two plates, and CD8 memory on one plate. The study deeply sequenced blood TCR repertoires of five healthy adults to estimate repertoire size and the extent of clonotype sharing between individuals. Different laboratories and diverse techniques were used to prepare libraries and sequence TCR repertoires, to increase sequencing depth and limit assay-specific biases. Per donor, leukapheresis produced somewhere between about 0.94 and 9.5 billion PBMCs.

Measured from the cysteine to the phenylalanine, the CDR3 is 15 residues long. Solely the CDR3 DNA is kept, with 45 bases framed from the first base. V sheds 2 bases and J sheds 6 bases, leaving 17 bases between their ends. As encoded in the germline V gene, CDR1 is MNHNS while CDR2 is SASEGT. Using the deep immunoSEQ assay, TCR CDR3 regions were amplified from genomic DNA by multiplex PCR. Extracted genomic DNA from each cell subset was distributed evenly across all wells of several immunoSEQ 96-well plates, and each plate was treated as a replicate. For sorted subsets, 200 ng of genomic DNA, equivalent to tens of thousands of T cell genomes, went into each replicate PCR. Purified libraries were quantified with a Qubit 3.0 fluorometer, sized on a Bioanalyzer 2100, and re-quantified with the KAPA Library Quantification kit. Every immunoSEQ 96-well plate was sequenced on a separate single-read 150-cycle Illumina NextSeq 550 flow cell. For the original study's pipeline: Because the immunoSEQ output held only junctional sequences and lacked quality scores, the filtering could not match the filtering applied to full-length reads. To assign V/J genes and CDR3, sequences were annotated against IMGT germline references using PyIR, a Python wrapper for IgBLAST v1.9. Reads were filtered out if the reads had weak V/J assignments (E-value above 1e-6), no CDR3, stop codons, out-of-frame junctions, or ambiguous translated residues. V3J clonotypes were defined by identical inferred V gene, J gene, and CDR3 amino acid sequence. Percentage overlap between repertoires was computed as shared unique clonotypes divided by the size of the smaller repertoire. RTK rarefaction, the Chao1 estimator, and Recon v2.1 estimates of unobserved clonotypes were used to assess repertoire richness. Generation probabilities were computed with OLGA for all TCRbeta clonotypes obtained by the gDNA method from several donors. In TCRdb, the immuneACCESS table is reduced to in-frame sequences with V and J assigned. These tables do not hold every clone; where another copy was compared, an unresolved V gene accounts for under half, and the others remain unexplained. V, J and clone size are those of that table, while D and trimming were read from the DNA. Within this sample are 2 million to 2.5 million clones, with around 95% of them counted one time only. The ten largest account for roughly 0.13% of the sample.

Note on this clone: The specificity of this receptor is unknown. Base qualities are not at hand, and no much larger clone is one base apart.

The donors were healthy, HIV-negative adults with no recently reported acute infections or vaccinations. Every donor was a Caucasian adult living in Nashville, Tennessee, USA. CD4+ T cells were enriched by magnetic negative selection; naive cells were then positively selected on CD45RA, and the negative fraction formed the memory subset. Blood was obtained by leukapheresis, after which PBMCs were separated by Ficoll-Histopaque density gradient centrifugation and cryopreserved in liquid nitrogen vapor phase. Analytical flow cytometry was used to check the purity and quantity of each magnetically sorted T cell population. From each sorted fraction, genomic DNA was isolated and quantified by UV absorbance on a Nanodrop 2000c. What the study reported, not specific to this receptor: Clonotypes shared by all four sorted-subset donors showed higher generation probabilities than non-shared clonotypes. Incomplete sequencing was indicated by rarefaction of sorted-subset datasets, despite the large sequencing depth. Sampling was limited to blood, and TCR repertoires in tissue likely differ from TCR repertoires in blood. Naive subsets generally had larger estimated clonotype richness than memory subsets. Sharing across a few donors was observed for approximately 5% of naive CD4, over 3% of naive CD8, 2% to 2.5% of memory CD4, and less than 0.45% of memory CD8 clonotypes. Pairwise subsampling indicated that sequencing depth was expected to affect the degree of clonotype sharing among donors. Because the study included a small number of donors, the genetic and exposure-history diversity represented was limited.

The V and J segments used are TRBV6-1 and TRBJ2-7, and the D gene may be TRBD1, 6 bases matching. The TCR was taken from a man younger than 35 in good health. The sample taken for sequencing was naive CD4+ T cells sorted from blood. The sample's cell subset or site, from its label and the paper: CD45RA+ positively selected. The DNA sequence reads TGTGCCAGCAGTGAATCAGTAGGGGGAAGAGGCGAGCAGTACTTC. The encoded protein is CASSESVGGRGEQYF.